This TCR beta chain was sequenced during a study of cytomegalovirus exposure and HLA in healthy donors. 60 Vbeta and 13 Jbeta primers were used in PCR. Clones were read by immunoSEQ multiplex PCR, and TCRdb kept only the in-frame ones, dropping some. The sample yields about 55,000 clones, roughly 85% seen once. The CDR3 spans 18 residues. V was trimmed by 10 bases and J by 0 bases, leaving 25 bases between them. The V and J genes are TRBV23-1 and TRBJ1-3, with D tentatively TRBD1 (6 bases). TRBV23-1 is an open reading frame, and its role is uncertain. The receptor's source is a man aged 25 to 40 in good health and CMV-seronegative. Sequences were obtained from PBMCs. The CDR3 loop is CATRDRLNLRDSGNTIYF. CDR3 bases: TGCGCCACCAGAGACAGGTTGAACCTACGAGACTCTGGAAACACCATATATTTT.